Following are 3 T cell receptor beta chains from one sample sequenced in a study of blood T cell repertoires in COVID-19. Profiled with immunoSEQ multiplex PCR; TCRdb holds only in-frame clones, not every one. This sample has 70,000 or so clones, with roughly four fifths found just once. The sequenced material came from peripheral blood. The receptors shown here come from a woman of 80 years or more with acute or convalescent COVID-19.

This clone was seen a handful of times. The chain couples TRBV6-1 to TRBJ2-3; TRBD2 aligns across 7 bases. Per the germline V gene, CDR1 is MNHNS and CDR2 is SASEGT. V was pared by 2 bases and J by 9 bases, with 20 bases of the junction left unmatched. The CDR3 runs to 18 residues. CDR3 in amino acids: CASSESGDGRDTVWTQYF. The CDR3 nucleotides read TGTGCCAGCAGTGAAAGCGGGGACGGCAGGGATACGGTTTGGACGCAGTATTTT.

The V and J genes are TRBV9 and TRBJ2-5; D might be TRBD1 (6 bases). CDR1 is SGDLS and CDR2 is YYNGEE in the germline V gene. The CDR3 has 14 amino acids. The germline V and J ends were trimmed by 5 bases and 3 bases, with 14 bases remaining between them. The CDR3 loop reads CASSRDTLKETQYF. The CDR3 nucleotides read TGTGCCAGCAGTCGGGACACATTAAAAGAGACCCAGTACTTC.

The rearrangement joins TRBV4-1 to TRBJ1-4, with unresolved D. The V gene's germline CDR1 is MGHRA and CDR2 YSYEKL. The length of the CDR3 is 12 residues. V was cut by 4 bases and J by 6 bases, with 6 bases left in between. The CDR3 coding sequence is TGCGCCAGCAGCCGTACTCATGAAAAACTGTTTTTT. Its protein product is CASSRTHEKLFF.